These T cell receptor beta chains were read from a single sample in a study of cytomegalovirus exposure and HLA in healthy donors. TCRdb's copy holds only in-frame clones and misses some; the assay was immunoSEQ multiplex PCR. The repertoire holds roughly 120,000 clones, about 81% seen once, with approximately 1% in the top ten. The specimen sequenced was PBMCs. The receptors derive from a woman in her twenties or thirties in good health and CMV-seronegative. Each CDR3 is given with its conserved first and last residue. Each record gives: clone size, D gene, V gene, J gene, CDR3 protein, CDR3 DNA. D genes are given only for firm matches. Expanded clones get a size class; other rows say once, few or many, or leave the size out.

>-|-|TRBV2|TRBJ1-1
CASKSGRVTEAFF
TGTGCCAGCAAGTCAGGGAGGGTCACTGAAGCTTTCTTT
>-|-|TRBV2|TRBJ1-6
CASRGRGSNSPLHF
TGTGCCAGCAGGGGGCGTGGGTCGAATTCACCCCTCCACTTT
>-|-|TRBV7-2|TRBJ1-6
CASSQTRGALNSPLHF
TGTGCCAGCAGCCAAACGCGTGGTGCCCTAAATTCACCCCTCCACTTT
>few|-|TRBV4-1|TRBJ2-5
CASSRRGDQRGQETQYF
TGCGCCAGCAGCCGCCGCGGCGATCAACGCGGTCAAGAGACCCAGTACTTC
>-|TRBD1|TRBV9|TRBJ1-5
CASSAGQERGRPQHF
TGTGCCAGCAGCGCGGGACAGGAGAGGGGTAGGCCCCAGCATTTT
>-|TRBD1|TRBV19|TRBJ1-1
CASSTRDRVGAEAFF
TGTGCCAGTAGTACCCGGGACAGGGTTGGGGCTGAAGCTTTCTTT
>-|-|TRBV15|TRBJ2-7
CATSRDVDLYEQYF
TGTGCCACCAGCAGAGATGTGGACTTATACGAGCAGTACTTC
>-|TRBD2|TRBV7-2|TRBJ2-2
CASSSMTSGSRTGELFF
TGTGCCAGCAGCTCTATGACTAGCGGGAGTAGGACCGGGGAGCTGTTTTTT
>once|-|TRBV5-1|TRBJ2-5
CASSLQETQYF
TGCGCCAGCAGTCTCCAAGAGACCCAGTACTTC
>-|TRBD1|TRBV2|TRBJ1-1
CASSERTGGNTEAFF
TGTGCCAGCAGTGAACGGACAGGGGGGAACACTGAAGCTTTCTTT
>-|TRBD2|TRBV5-1|TRBJ2-7
CASSPGTSGSLGGQYF
TGCGCCAGCAGCCCGGGGACTAGCGGGTCGCTTGGGGGGCAGTACTTC
>-|-|TRBV5-6|TRBJ1-1
CASSWGGPEAFF
TGTGCCAGCAGCTGGGGGGGGCCTGAAGCTTTCTTT
>-|TRBD2|TRBV4-1|TRBJ2-5
CASSPARTSGGALQETQYF
TGCGCCAGCAGCCCGGCAAGGACTAGCGGGGGGGCACTCCAAGAGACCCAGTACTTC
>-|-|TRBV7-9|TRBJ1-2
CASRPAGADYGYTF
TGTGCCAGCAGGCCGGCAGGGGCAGACTATGGCTACACCTTC
>-|-|TRBV6-6|TRBJ2-3
CASSARGSDTQYF
TGTGCCAGCAGCGCTAGGGGTTCAGATACGCAGTATTTT
>-|-|TRBV21-1|TRBJ2-7
CASSKGWAGGEREQYF
TGTGCCAGCAGCAAAGGTTGGGCAGGGGGCGAAAGGGAGCAGTACTTC
>-|-|TRBV21-1|TRBJ1-3
CASRKSGGCGNTIYF
TGTGCCAGCAGGAAATCAGGTGGGTGTGGAAACACCATATATTTT
>-|TRBD2|TRBV13|TRBJ2-5
CASSLGGLAGGPGETQYF
TGTGCCAGCAGCTTAGGAGGACTAGCGGGAGGGCCGGGGGAGACCCAGTACTTC
>-|-|TRBV29-1|TRBJ2-3
CSVPSPRGTDTQYF
TGCAGCGTTCCATCCCCGAGGGGCACAGATACGCAGTATTTT
>-|-|TRBV19|TRBJ1-2
CASSITPQSRNYGYTF
TGTGCCAGTAGTATAACCCCTCAGTCGAGGAACTATGGCTACACCTTC
>-|TRBD2|TRBV4-2|TRBJ2-7
CASSQESSGNYEQYF
TGTGCCAGCAGCCAAGAGTCTAGCGGGAATTACGAGCAGTACTTC
>few|-|TRBV15|TRBJ1-6
CATSRQGYNSPLHF
TGTGCCACCAGCAGACAGGGCTATAATTCACCCCTCCACTTT
>-|-|TRBV30|TRBJ2-2
CAWSAYRDPNTGELFF
TGTGCCTGGAGTGCTTACAGGGACCCGAACACCGGGGAGCTGTTTTTT
>-|-|TRBV5-4|TRBJ1-2
CASSLGRTRYGYTF
TGTGCCAGCAGCTTGGGAAGAACGCGCTATGGCTACACCTTC